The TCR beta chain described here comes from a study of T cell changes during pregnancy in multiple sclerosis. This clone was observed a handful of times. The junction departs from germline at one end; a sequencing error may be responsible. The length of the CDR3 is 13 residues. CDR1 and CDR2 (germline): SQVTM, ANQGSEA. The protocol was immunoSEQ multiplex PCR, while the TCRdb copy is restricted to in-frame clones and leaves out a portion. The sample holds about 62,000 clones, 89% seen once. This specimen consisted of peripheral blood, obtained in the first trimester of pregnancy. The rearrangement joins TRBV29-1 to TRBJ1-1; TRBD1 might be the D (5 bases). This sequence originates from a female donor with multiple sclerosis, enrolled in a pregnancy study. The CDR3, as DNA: TGCAGCGCCCGGGGGGGGAAGAACGCTGAAGCTTTCTTT. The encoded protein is CSARGGKNAEAFF. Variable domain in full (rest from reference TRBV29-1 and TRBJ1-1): SAVISQKPSRDICQRGTSLTIQCQVDSQVTMMFWYRQQPGQSLTLIATANQGSEATYESGFVIDKFPISRPNLTFSTLTVSNMSPEDSSIYLCSARGGKNAEAFFGQGTRLTVV.